This record covers a single T cell receptor beta chain. The record originates from a study of cytomegalovirus exposure and HLA in healthy donors. Using immunoSEQ multiplex PCR, the repertoire was profiled, and TCRdb retains in-frame clones only, with some absent. The data contain about 120,000 clones, around 89% of them singletons. The source of this sequence is a woman between 25 and 40 years old in good health and CMV-seropositive. The sequenced sample consisted of PBMCs.

CDR3 region: CASSLGGSAGYGYTF. CDR3 nucleotides: TGTGCCAGCAGCTTGGGGGGGTCGGCGGGCTATGGCTACACCTTC. The V gene is TRBV11-2, the J gene TRBJ1-2; tentatively, D is TRBD1 (5 bases). This CDR3 has 15 amino acids. CDR1 is SGHAT and CDR2 is FQNNGV in the germline V gene. V was shortened by 3 bases and J by 4 bases, with 15 bases between the two germline ends.